The rows below give T cell receptor beta chains drawn from one sample of a study of blood T cell repertoires in COVID-19. Repertoires were generated with immunoSEQ multiplex PCR, while TCRdb's copy carries only in-frame clones and drops some. The sample lists a few hundred thousand clones, more than 85% occurring once. What was sequenced was PBMCs or T cells enriched from blood (not recorded which). These TCRs come from a woman under 40 who had recovered from COVID-19. Both conserved end residues are part of each CDR3. D genes are given only for firm matches. The listing skips clone size in some rows; elsewhere it reads once, few, many or a size class.

j_gene	v_gene	abundance	d_gene	CDR3aa	CDR3nt
TRBJ2-7	TRBV6-5	NA	NA	CASSSSGLSPYEQYF	TGTGCCAGCAGTTCTTCCGGACTGTCCCCCTACGAGCAGTACTTC
TRBJ2-7	TRBV5-4	NA	TRBD2	CASSGTSGGNYKQYF	TGTGCCAGCAGCGGTACTAGCGGGGGAAACTACAAGCAGTACTTC
TRBJ2-3	TRBV6-5	NA	TRBD2	CASSYLAGVTDTQYF	TGTGCCAGCAGTTACCTAGCGGGAGTTACAGATACGCAGTATTTT
TRBJ1-6	TRBV6-5	NA	TRBD1	CASGQGGSYNSPLHF	TGTGCCAGCGGTCAGGGGGGCTCCTATAATTCACCCCTCCACTTT
TRBJ1-2	TRBV6-4	NA	NA	CASSDPGHRKGGYTF	TGTGCCAGCAGTGACCCGGGACACCGAAAGGGAGGCTACACCTTC
TRBJ2-7	TRBV24-1	NA	TRBD2	CATSDPLAGNNEQYF	TGTGCCACCAGTGACCCGCTAGCGGGGAACAACGAGCAGTACTTC
TRBJ1-1	TRBV18	NA	NA	CASSSTGDTEAFF	TGTGCCAGCTCTTCGACAGGAGACACTGAAGCTTTCTTT
TRBJ1-2	TRBV15	few	NA	CATSREGARGYTF	TGTGCCACCAGCAGAGAGGGGGCGCGCGGCTACACCTTC
TRBJ2-7	TRBV3-1/TRBV3-2	NA	TRBD1	CASSPTGGFYEQYF	TGTGCCAGCAGCCCGACAGGGGGCTTCTACGAGCAGTACTTC
TRBJ2-1	TRBV24-1	NA	TRBD2	CATGRGGYNEQFF	TGTGCCACCGGGCGGGGGGGCTACAATGAGCAGTTCTTC
TRBJ1-6	TRBV2	NA	NA	CASSDRHVTLDSPLHF	TGTGCCAGCAGTGACAGACATGTTACTCTCGATTCACCCCTCCACTTT
TRBJ2-7	TRBV6-5	NA	NA	CASSLTGTGEQYF	TGTGCCAGCAGCCTAACCGGGACTGGCGAGCAGTACTTC
TRBJ1-1	TRBV28	NA	TRBD1	CASSLAHRGNTEAFF	TGTGCCAGCAGTTTAGCCCACAGGGGGAACACTGAAGCTTTCTTT
TRBJ1-4	TRBV28	NA	NA	CASSLTGEKLFF	TGTGCCAGCAGTTTAACAGGTGAAAAACTGTTTTTT
TRBJ2-5	TRBV7-2	NA	NA	CASSLLEGETQYF	TGTGCCAGCAGCTTATTGGAGGGGGAGACCCAGTACTTC
TRBJ2-4	TRBV18	NA	TRBD1	CASSRNRQGAKYF	TGTGCCAGCTCACGGAATAGACAGGGTGCCAAGTACTTC
TRBJ1-2	TRBV19	NA	NA	CPDGDYNYTF	TGTCCGGACGGGGACTATAACTACACCTTC
TRBJ2-2	TRBV7-3	NA	NA	CASSAQRNTGELFF	TGTGCCAGCAGCGCCCAGCGGAACACCGGGGAGCTGTTTTTT
TRBJ2-1	TRBV11-3	NA	TRBD1	CASSPIAGTGSYNEQFF	TGTGCCAGCAGCCCTATTGCCGGGACAGGCTCCTACAATGAGCAGTTCTTC
TRBJ2-5	TRBV20-1	NA	NA	CSARSMETQYF	TGCAGTGCTAGGAGTATGGAGACCCAGTACTTC
TRBJ1-1	TRBV13	NA	NA	CASSLGLLAGTEAFF	TGTGCCAGCAGCTTAGGCCTCCTAGCGGGCACTGAAGCTTTCTTT
TRBJ2-2	TRBV7-9	NA	NA	CASSFSSNTGELFF	TGTGCCAGCAGCTTTTCATCGAACACCGGGGAGCTGTTTTTT
TRBJ1-5	TRBV19	once	NA	CASSSPGGRHGNQPQHF	TGTGCCAGTAGTTCCCCGGGGGGACGACATGGCAATCAGCCCCAGCATTTT
TRBJ2-1	TRBV24-1	once	NA	CATSFQGSYNEQFF	TGTGCCACCAGCTTTCAGGGCTCCTACAATGAGCAGTTCTTC